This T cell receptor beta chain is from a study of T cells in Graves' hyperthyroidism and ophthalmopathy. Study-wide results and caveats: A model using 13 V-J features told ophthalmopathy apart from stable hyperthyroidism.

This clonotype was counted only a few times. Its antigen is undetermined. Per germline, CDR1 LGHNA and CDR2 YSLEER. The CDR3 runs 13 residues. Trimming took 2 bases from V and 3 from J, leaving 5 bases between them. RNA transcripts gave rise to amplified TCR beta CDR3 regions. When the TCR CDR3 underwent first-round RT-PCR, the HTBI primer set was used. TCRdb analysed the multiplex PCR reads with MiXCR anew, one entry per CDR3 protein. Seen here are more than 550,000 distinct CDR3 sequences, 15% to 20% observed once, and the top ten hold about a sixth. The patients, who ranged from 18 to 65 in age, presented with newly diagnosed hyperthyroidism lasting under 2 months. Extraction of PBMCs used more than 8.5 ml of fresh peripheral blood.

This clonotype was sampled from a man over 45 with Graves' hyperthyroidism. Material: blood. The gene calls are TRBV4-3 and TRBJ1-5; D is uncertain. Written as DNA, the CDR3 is TGCGCCAGCAGCCAATGGCTCAATCAGCCCCAGCATTTT. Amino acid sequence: CASSQWLNQPQHF.